This entry lists 14 T cell receptor beta chains sequenced from one sample in a study of cytotoxic CD8 clonotypes in ibrutinib-treated CLL. Sequenced by immunoSEQ multiplex PCR; TCRdb stores in-frame clones only, minus some. The sample yields about 50,000 clones, approximately 87% seen once. The sample here was PBMCs, taken after 24 months of ibrutinib treatment. These receptors were obtained from a human donor with chronic lymphocytic leukemia.

In nucleotides, the CDR3 is TGCACCAGCAGCCAAGAGGCCCCTAACGGGAAGAACACCGGGGAGCTGTTTTTT. Encoded protein: CTSSQEAPNGKNTGELFF. The chain is built from TRBV1 and TRBJ2-2; the table's D call, TRBD2, has no DNA check behind it. TRBV1 is a recognized pseudogene. The CDR3 has 18 amino acids.

The genes are TRBV2 and TRBJ1-2; 9 positions match TRBD1. This CDR3 has 15 amino acids. Germline assignment: CDR1 SNHLY and CDR2 FYNNEI. The V segment lost 5 bases and the J segment 4 bases; nucleotides outside the gene matches: 8. The CDR3 reads CASSSGTGSVYGYTF. The CDR3 bases are TGTGCCAGCAGTTCGGGGACAGGGTCCGTCTATGGCTACACCTTC.

This clone was seen a handful of times. This chain uses TRBV16 with TRBJ1-2; D unclear. The CDR3 consists of 16 residues. Trimming stripped 5 bases from V and 0 bases from J, with 16 bases between. Germline V gene data show CDR1 as KGHSY and CDR2 as FQNENV. CDR3 amino acids: CASSINRGGSNYGYTF. CDR3 in DNA: TGTGCCAGCAGCATCAACCGGGGAGGTTCTAACTATGGCTACACCTTC.

The chain couples TRBV7-6 to TRBJ1-6; TRBD1 might be the D (5 bases). This CDR3 contains 15 residues. V dropped 5 bases and J dropped 9 bases, with 17 bases sitting between them. Germline V gives CDR1 SGHVS, CDR2 FNYEAQ. For the CDR3, the DNA is TGTGCCAGCAGCACCGACGACAGCTACAGTTCACCCCTCCACTTT. It is translated as CASSTDDSYSSPLHF. Full variable domain (rest looked up from reference TRBV7-6 and TRBJ1-6): GAGVSQSPRYKVTKRGQDVALRCDPISGHVSLYWYRQALGQGPEFLTYFNYEAQQDKSGLPNDRFSAERPEGSISTLTIQRTEQRDSAMYRCASSTDDSYSSPLHFGNGTRLTVT.

The rearrangement joins TRBV6-1 to TRBJ1-4; a weak D match, TRBD1 (6 bases). The CDR3 has 18 amino acids. Germline CDR1 and CDR2: MNHNS and SASEGT. Trimming cost V 1 base and J 8 bases, with 23 bases left between them. In DNA form, the CDR3 reads TGTGCCAGCAGTGAAGAAAGGGGGTATAGGGCCCTGGGGGAAAAACTGTTTTTT. This sequence encodes CASSEERGYRALGEKLFF.

Worth noting for this clone: One end of the junction fails to match germline, which may point to a read error. The chain combines TRBV18 with TRBJ2-5; 7 nucleotides match TRBD2. Germline CDR1 is KGHSH and CDR2 is LQKENI. CDR3 length: 14 amino acids. The CDR3 protein is CASPPWEGGETQYF. The DNA for the CDR3 is TGTGCCAGCCCACCTTGGGAGGGTGGAGAGACCCAGTACTTC.

The J gene is TRBJ2-2, the V gene TRBV7-2; 7 bases agree with TRBD2. The CDR3 covers 16 residues. The trim removed 3 bases at V and 6 bases at J, leaving 10 bases unmatched. CDR1 SGHTA and CDR2 FQGNSA come from the germline V gene. This chain's CDR3 is CASSLAGEGTAGELFF. CDR3 bases: TGTGCCAGCAGCTTGGCGGGAGAGGGTACGGCCGGGGAGCTGTTTTTT.

The chain recombines TRBV28 with TRBJ1-1; no clear D gene. CDR3 length: 13 residues. V was trimmed by 3 bases and J by 4 bases, leaving 9 bases between them. The V gene's germline CDR1 is MDHEN and CDR2 SYDVKM. The CDR3 sequence: CASSFQRLTEAFF. CDR3 nucleotide sequence: TGTGCCAGCAGTTTCCAGCGGCTCACTGAAGCTTTCTTT.

A remark on this clone: One junction end does not reproduce the germline sequence, and a read error may be involved. The V and J genes are TRBV6-5 and TRBJ2-7; 9 nucleotides align to TRBD2. Germline V gene data show CDR1 as MNHEY and CDR2 as SVGAGI. This CDR3 is built from 13 residues. This chain's CDR3 is CASSRSTSGPADF. CDR3 coding DNA: TGTGCCAGCAGTAGGTCAACTAGCGGGCCAGCGGACTTC.

The CDR3 here is CASSFRGRADNEQFF. The CDR3 nucleotides read TGTGCCAGCAGCTTTCGGGGGAGGGCGGACAATGAGCAGTTCTTC. The chain combines TRBV5-4 with TRBJ2-1, with TRBD2 matching 7 bases. Losses at the gene ends were 2 bases for V and 5 bases for J; bases not matched to a gene: 7. Germline V CDR1 and CDR2: SGHNT, YYREEE (reference sequence). This CDR3 spans 15 amino acids. The full variable domain, completed using reference TRBV5-4 and TRBJ2-1, is ETGVTQSPTHLIKTRGQQVTLRCSSQSGHNTVSWYQQALGQGPQFIFQYYREEENGRGNFPPRFSGLQFPNYSSELNVNALELDDSALYLCASSFRGRADNEQFFGPGTRLTVL.

The V call is TRBV14, the J call TRBJ2-5, with D perhaps assigned TRBD1 or TRBD2 (5 bases each). Germline assignment: CDR1 SGHDN and CDR2 FVKESK. There are 17 residues in the CDR3. Trimming took 0 bases from V and 8 from J, leaving 22 bases between them. CDR3 sequence (DNA): TGTGCCAGCAGCCAAGAGGGGACCTGGGGGAAGGTAGTAACCCAGTACTTC. Protein: CASSQEGTWGKVVTQYF.

In nucleotides, the CDR3 is TGTGCCAGCAGTTTTTCCCGACTAGCTGGCGACGAGCAGTACTTC. This gives the protein CASSFSRLAGDEQYF. V usage is TRBV28 and J usage is TRBJ2-7; TRBD2 matches at 7 bases. Germline V lookup: CDR1 MDHEN, CDR2 SYDVKM. V shed 3 bases, J shed 5 bases, and the junction held 10 bases outside the gene matches. This CDR3 comprises 15 residues.

This clone showed up just once. The chain uses TRBV29-1 and TRBJ2-1; no definite D call. The CDR3 extends over 10 amino acids. Germline assignment: CDR1 SQVTM and CDR2 ANQGSEA. Trimming shortened V by 3 bases and J by 9 bases, and 6 bases separated the two germline ends. The CDR3: CSVENSEQFF. CDR3 coding DNA: TGCAGCGTTGAGAACAGTGAGCAGTTCTTC.

The chain has TRBV19 and TRBJ1-5; tentative D call: TRBD1 (5 bases). This CDR3 region has 12 residues. Germline CDR1 LNHDA, CDR2 SQIVND (reference sequence). V shed 3 bases and J shed 12 bases, with 12 bases lying between them. The CDR3 bases are TGTGCCAGTAGTATGTTGCAGGGTGGCCAGCATTTT. Its translation: CASSMLQGGQHF.